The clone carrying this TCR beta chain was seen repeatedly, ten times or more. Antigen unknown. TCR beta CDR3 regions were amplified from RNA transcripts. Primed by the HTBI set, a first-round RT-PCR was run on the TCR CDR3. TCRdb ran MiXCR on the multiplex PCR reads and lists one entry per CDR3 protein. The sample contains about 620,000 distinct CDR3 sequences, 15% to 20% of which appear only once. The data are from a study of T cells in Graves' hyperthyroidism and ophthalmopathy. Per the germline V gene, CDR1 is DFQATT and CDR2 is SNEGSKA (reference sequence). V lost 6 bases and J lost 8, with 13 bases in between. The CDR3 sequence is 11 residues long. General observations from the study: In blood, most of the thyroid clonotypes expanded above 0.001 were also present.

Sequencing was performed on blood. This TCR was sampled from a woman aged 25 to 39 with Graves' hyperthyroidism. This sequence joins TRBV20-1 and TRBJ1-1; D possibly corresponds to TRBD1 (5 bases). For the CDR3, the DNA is TGCAGTGCCAGCCTGGACATCGAAGCTTTCTTT. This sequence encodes CSASLDIEAFF.